These T cell receptor beta chains were read from a single sample in a study of regulatory T cells in long-lasting Graves disease. TCRdb re-analysed the multiplex PCR reads in MiXCR, keeping a single row per CDR3 protein. The sample contains hundreds of thousands of distinct CDR3 sequences, less than 25% of which appear only once. The material sequenced was peripheral blood mononuclear cells (PBMCs), taken when the disease was refractory, from a patient treated with antithyroid drugs. Source of these receptors: a female donor with Graves disease. Both conserved end residues are part of each CDR3. D genes are given only for firm matches. The listing skips clone size in some rows; elsewhere it reads once, few, many or a size class.

clone size | CDR3 length | D gene | J gene | V gene | CDR3 protein | CDR3 DNA
many | 13 | - | TRBJ1-2 | TRBV12-3/TRBV12-4 | CASSPGKNYGYTF | TGTGCCAGCAGTCCGGGGAAGAATTATGGCTACACCTTC
- | 24 | TRBD1 | TRBJ1-3 | TRBV7-9 | CASSQETHPPRDRAPPISGNTIYF | TGTGCCAGCAGCCAGGAAACCCATCCCCCCCGGGACAGGGCCCCACCTATCTCTGGAAACACCATATATTTT
- | 17 | - | TRBJ2-1 | TRBV5-1 | CASSLQSGAGQYNEQFF | TGCGCCAGCAGCCTCCAATCGGGAGCGGGCCAATACAATGAGCAGTTCTTC
- | 16 | - | TRBJ2-7 | TRBV20-1 | CSAAWWGGREGYEQYF | TGCAGTGCCGCCTGGTGGGGCGGCCGGGAAGGCTACGAGCAGTACTTC
- | 12 | - | TRBJ2-7 | TRBV20-1 | CSPLREDYEQYF | TGCTCCCCCCTAAGGGAGGACTACGAGCAGTACTTC
- | 11 | - | TRBJ2-5 | TRBV7-9 | CASNLPETQYF | TGTGCCAGCAATCTCCCAGAGACCCAGTACTTC
many | 15 | TRBD1 | TRBJ1-1 | TRBV12-3/TRBV12-4 | CASSGRTGLNTEAFF | TGTGCCAGCAGTGGTAGGACAGGGCTGAACACTGAAGCTTTCTTT
- | 15 | TRBD1 | TRBJ1-2 | TRBV27 | CASSLSKQGSAGDTF | TGTGCCAGCAGTTTATCGAAACAGGGGTCGGCTGGCGACACCTTC
- | 13 | - | TRBJ2-5 | TRBV7-9 | CASTPRGQETQYF | TGTGCCAGCACCCCTCGGGGCCAAGAGACCCAGTACTTC
few | 11 | - | TRBJ2-7 | TRBV20-1 | CSALKGGEQYF | TGCAGTGCTCTGAAGGGTGGGGAGCAGTACTTC
few | 15 | TRBD1 | TRBJ2-1 | TRBV12-3/TRBV12-4 | CASTTAGQEDNEQFF | TGTGCCAGCACCACGGCGGGACAGGAGGACAATGAGCAGTTCTTC
- | 14 | - | TRBJ2-2 | TRBV6-2/TRBV6-3 | CATTLLGRTGELFF | TGTGCCACCACTCTTTTGGGGCGAACCGGGGAGCTGTTTTTT
few | 13 | TRBD1 | TRBJ1-2 | TRBV6-2/TRBV6-3 | CASSYQGAYGYTF | TGTGCCAGCAGTTATCAGGGGGCGTATGGCTACACCTTC
many | 10 | - | TRBJ1-1 | TRBV11-3 | CASNSQEAFF | TGTGCCAGCAACTCCCAAGAAGCTTTCTTT
many | 19 | TRBD2 | TRBJ2-5 | TRBV7-2 | CASSLSGTSHTPGKETQYF | TGTGCCAGCAGCTTGTCCGGGACTAGCCATACCCCGGGGAAGGAGACCCAGTACTTC
many | 15 | - | TRBJ2-7 | TRBV6-5 | CASSYGTPSSYEQYF | TGTGCCAGCAGTTATGGGACACCAAGCTCCTACGAGCAGTACTTC
- | 14 | - | TRBJ1-6 | TRBV6-4 | CASGPRTVNSPLHF | TGTGCCAGCGGTCCCCGGACAGTCAATTCACCCCTCCACTTT
many | 13 | - | TRBJ2-5 | TRBV24-1 | CATSDSGRETQYF | TGTGCCACCAGTGATTCAGGGAGGGAGACCCAGTACTTC
few | 14 | - | TRBJ1-1 | TRBV4-1 | CASSLQQGNTEAFF | TGCGCCAGCAGCCTACAACAGGGTAACACTGAAGCTTTCTTT
- | 11 | - | TRBJ1-1 | TRBV29-1 | CSVGHHDEAFF | TGCAGCGTTGGACACCACGATGAAGCTTTCTTT
few | 14 | - | TRBJ2-2 | TRBV5-4 | CASSLDQFTGELFF | TGTGCCAGCAGCTTGGATCAGTTCACCGGGGAGCTGTTTTTT
- | 15 | - | TRBJ2-7 | TRBV3-2 | CASSQDRNRGYEQYF | TGTGCCAGCAGCCAAGATCGTAACAGGGGGTACGAGCAGTACTTC
few | 16 | TRBD2 | TRBJ2-1 | TRBV7-9 | CASSQGLADIYNEQFF | TGTGCCAGCAGCCAAGGACTAGCGGACATCTACAATGAGCAGTTCTTC
- | 16 | - | TRBJ1-2 | TRBV14 | CASSQAGGLVLDGYTF | TGTGCCAGCAGCCAAGCTGGGGGCCTAGTTTTGGATGGCTACACCTTC
- | 14 | TRBD1 | TRBJ2-7 | TRBV30 | CAWSWTGGTNEQYF | TGTGCCTGGAGTTGGACAGGGGGAACAAACGAGCAGTACTTC
many | 15 | - | TRBJ1-3 | TRBV28 | CASSKTGYSGNTIYF | TGTGCCAGCAGCAAGACAGGCTACTCTGGAAACACCATATATTTT
many | 12 | - | TRBJ1-1 | TRBV30 | CAWSGGLTEAFF | TGTGCCTGGAGTGGTGGGCTAACTGAAGCTTTCTTT
many | 16 | TRBD1 | TRBJ2-5 | TRBV20-1 | CSAERPRGRDQETQYF | TGCAGTGCCGAGCGCCCTAGGGGGCGTGATCAAGAGACCCAGTACTTC
- | 12 | - | TRBJ2-5 | TRBV13 | CASSVTQETQYF | TGTGCCAGCAGCGTCACCCAAGAGACCCAGTACTTC
few | 15 | - | TRBJ1-1 | TRBV29-1 | CSVHNRKGGNTEAFF | TGCAGCGTTCACAATCGTAAGGGGGGGAACACTGAAGCTTTCTTT
few | 15 | - | TRBJ2-7 | TRBV11-2 | CASSLDLSQTYEQYF | TGTGCCAGCAGCTTAGATCTCTCCCAAACCTACGAGCAGTACTTC
- | 14 | - | TRBJ1-5 | TRBV5-1 | CASRAGIGGQPQHF | TGCGCCAGCAGGGCCGGGATCGGCGGGCAGCCCCAGCATTTT
many | 14 | - | TRBJ2-2 | TRBV2 | CASSENRFTGELFF | TGTGCCAGCAGTGAAAACCGGTTCACCGGGGAGCTGTTTTTT
- | 15 | TRBD2 | TRBJ2-5 | TRBV18 | CASSPPSGTSGDQYF | TGTGCCAGCTCACCACCTAGCGGGACCTCTGGGGACCAGTACTTC
- | 14 | TRBD1 | TRBJ2-3 | TRBV20-1 | CSATTGTYTDTQYF | TGCAGTGCTACGACAGGGACCTACACAGATACGCAGTATTTT
many | 13 | TRBD1 | TRBJ1-5 | TRBV6-1 | CASRRGREQPQHF | TGTGCCAGCCGAAGGGGGCGAGAGCAGCCCCAGCATTTT